The entry below gives a single T cell receptor (beta chain) sequence along with its context. The method was immunoSEQ multiplex PCR; TCRdb's version includes in-frame clones alone and lacks a portion of them. Of roughly 150,000 clones detected, around nine tenths appear once; the ten largest clones hold under 6%. This record belongs to a study of blood T cell repertoires in COVID-19. This TCR was recovered from a human donor in a cohort sampled during active COVID-19. Sequencing was performed on peripheral blood.

CDR3 nucleotide sequence: TGTGCCAGCAGCTTCGGACAGAACTACGAGCAGTACTTC. Translation gives CASSFGQNYEQYF. The chain employs TRBV7-6 and TRBJ2-7; weak D call: TRBD1 (6 bases). The CDR3 spans 13 residues. Germline CDR1 SGHVS, CDR2 FNYEAQ. V was trimmed by 3 bases and J by 3 bases, leaving 9 bases between them.